The 32 T cell receptor beta chains presented below share a single source sample, sequenced in a study of cytomegalovirus exposure and HLA in healthy donors. The PCR ran on 60 Vbeta and 13 Jbeta primers. Generated by immunoSEQ multiplex PCR, the TCRdb table keeps only in-frame clones and is missing some. Of 95,000 to 150,000 clones listed, 76% are singletons. The sequenced material came from PBMCs. The source of these receptors is a man aged 45-65 years in good health and CMV-seronegative.

The chain couples TRBV10-1 to TRBJ2-6, with D possibly being TRBD1 (5 bases). Trimming removed 6 bases at V and 3 bases at J, with 9 bases between. The CDR3 runs 14 residues. Germline V gives CDR1 WNHNN, CDR2 SYGVQD (reference sequence). The DNA of the CDR3 is TGCGCCAGCAGCCCCGACAGTGGGGCCAACGTCCTGACTTTC. Its translation: CASSPDSGANVLTF.

The V and J genes are TRBV4-2 and TRBJ2-2; TRBD2 aligns across 9 bases. The CDR3 runs to 18 residues. Germline values: CDR1 LGHNA, CDR2 YNFKEQ. Trimming at V came to 0 bases and at J to 4 bases, leaving 9 bases not matched to a gene. CDR3 sequence: CASSQDLPSGVTTGELFF. The CDR3 DNA is TGTGCCAGCAGCCAAGATTTACCTAGCGGGGTGACCACCGGGGAGCTGTTTTTT.

This clone has just a few counts. The chain has TRBV9 and TRBJ2-5; weak D call: TRBD1 (6 bases). The germline CDR1 and CDR2 sequences are SGDLS and YYNGEE. This CDR3 has 15 amino acids. With 3 bases removed from V and 2 bases from J, the gap between germline ends came to 14 bases. Written as DNA, the CDR3 is TGTGCCAGCAGCGGCCCCGGGACATTTCAAGAGACCCAGTACTTC. It translates to CASSGPGTFQETQYF.

CDR3 in amino acids: CASSPSRGYTF. In nucleotides, the CDR3 is TGTGCCAGCAGTCCGTCGAGAGGTTACACCTTC. V is TRBV28 and J is TRBJ1-2; D remains unclear. Germline CDR1 MDHEN, CDR2 SYDVKM. The CDR3 spans 11 residues. V lost 5 bases to trimming and J lost 11 bases, with 12 bases between them.

This chain connects TRBV5-1 to TRBJ2-7; TRBD1 might be the D (6 bases). Germline CDR1 reads SGHRS; CDR2 reads YFSETQ. This CDR3 is built from 13 residues. Trimming cost V 5 bases and J 3 bases, with 12 bases left between them. CDR3: CASSPDSRYEQYV. The CDR3 nucleotides read TGCGCCAGCAGTCCGGACAGTCGCTACGAGCAGTACGTC.

This chain joins TRBV5-8 and TRBJ2-7, with a possible D match to TRBD2 (5 bases). The CDR3 extends over 15 amino acids. V was shortened by 4 bases and J by 0 bases, with 14 bases between the two germline ends. Per the germline V gene, CDR1 is SGHTS and CDR2 is YDEGEE. The CDR3 sequence is CASSPRPGSSYEQYF. CDR3 sequence (DNA): TGTGCCAGCAGCCCACGTCCGGGGAGCTCCTACGAGCAGTACTTC.

This clone has more than one count but fewer than ten. The chain has TRBV5-1 and TRBJ2-3; 9 bases map to TRBD2. V gave up 4 bases and J gave up 2 bases; unmatched junction bases: 8. This CDR3 is 16 amino acids long. CDR1 and CDR2 from the germline V gene are SGHRS and YFSETQ. The CDR3 loop is CASSVPLAGTTDTQYF. The CDR3 region has the DNA TGCGCCAGCAGCGTTCCCCTAGCGGGGACCACAGATACGCAGTATTTT.

This chain uses TRBV5-4 with TRBJ2-7; TRBD1 matches 7 bases. The CDR3 totals 13 residues. V was clipped by 4 bases and J by 6 bases; unmatched bases: 7. Germline loops: CDR1 SGHNT, CDR2 YYREEE (reference sequence). CDR3 in amino acids: CASSRQGNREQYF. In DNA, the CDR3 is TGTGCCAGCAGCCGACAGGGTAATCGCGAGCAGTACTTC.

The chain recombines TRBV6-1 with TRBJ2-5, with a weak D call TRBD2 (5 bases). Per germline, CDR1 MNHNS and CDR2 SASEGT. The V and J ends lost 1 base and 6 bases respectively, with 15 bases between them. The length of the CDR3 is 15 residues. CDR3 residues: CASSEVGGPRKTQYF. DNA for the CDR3: TGTGCCAGCAGTGAAGTCGGCGGGCCCAGAAAGACCCAGTACTTC.

This clone occurred a few times. The genes are TRBV19 and TRBJ2-3; 10 bases fit TRBD1. Trimming cost V 10 bases and J 6 bases; bases outside gene matches: 13. Germline V gives CDR1 LNHDA, CDR2 SQIVND (reference sequence). The CDR3 is 15 amino acids. The CDR3 DNA is TGTGCCACCCGCCGGGGGACAGGGGTCTCCGATACGCAGTATTTT. Translating gives CATRRGTGVSDTQYF.

The J gene is TRBJ2-2, the V gene TRBV2, with a tentative D call TRBD2 (7 bases). The CDR3 consists of 14 residues. Trimming cost V 7 bases and J 7 bases, with 16 bases left between them. The germline V gene has CDR1 SNHLY and CDR2 FYNNEI. CDR3 residues: CASKGRGSGGELFF. The CDR3 DNA reads TGTGCCAGCAAGGGGAGGGGGTCCGGCGGGGAGCTGTTTTTT.

This sequence joins TRBV5-5 and TRBJ1-2; no reliable D call. Trimming cost V 0 bases and J 1 base, with 7 bases left between them. Germline CDR1 and CDR2: SGHKS and YYEKEE (reference sequence). This CDR3 has 14 residues. The CDR3 is CASSLEQNNYGYTF. Written as DNA, the CDR3 is TGTGCCAGCAGCTTGGAACAGAATAACTATGGCTACACCTTC.

This clone was detected only a few times. In DNA, the CDR3 is TGTGCCAGCAGCCCCGCCGCGGCCGGCTATGGCTACACCTTC. Protein product: CASSPAAAGYGYTF. The chain couples TRBV14 to TRBJ1-2; D is undetermined. This CDR3 spans 14 amino acids. Germline assignment: CDR1 SGHDN and CDR2 FVKESK. Trimming removed 4 bases from V and 4 bases from J, with 13 bases in between.

V is TRBV5-1 and J is TRBJ1-1, with D perhaps TRBD1 (5 bases). V lost 4 bases, J lost 1 base, and 14 bases lay in between. Germline assignment: CDR1 SGHRS and CDR2 YFSETQ. The CDR3 covers 15 residues. DNA for the CDR3: TGCGCCAGCAGCCCGACGACAGAGAAGAACACTGAAGCTTTCTTT. As protein: CASSPTTEKNTEAFF.

CDR3 protein: CASSPRRGPDEKLFF. CDR3 sequence (DNA): TGTGCCAGCAGCCCCCGCAGGGGGCCGGATGAAAAACTGTTTTTT. The gene calls are TRBV2 and TRBJ1-4; TRBD1 matches 8 bases. This CDR3 spans 15 amino acids. The germline CDR1 and CDR2 sequences are SNHLY and FYNNEI. Losses at the gene ends were 6 bases for V and 6 bases for J; bases not matched to a gene: 9.

About this clone: Mismatch with germline at one junction end may stem from a read error. This chain connects TRBV7-9 to TRBJ2-3, with D possibly TRBD2 on 5 matching bases. Germline V gene data show CDR1 as SEHNR and CDR2 as FQNEAQ (reference sequence). The CDR3 totals 14 residues. The CDR3 bases are TGTTCCAGCAGCCCCCGGACTAGCACAGATACGCAGTATTTT. Its protein product is CSSSPRTSTDTQYF.

V gene TRBV6-5 combines with J gene TRBJ2-7; 9 bases agree with TRBD2. CDR1 and CDR2 (germline): MNHEY, SVGAGI. Unmatched junction bases numbered 6, after V lost 6 bases and J lost 0 bases. The CDR3 covers 15 residues. The CDR3 bases are TGTGCCAGCAGGAAGCGGGGGGCCGGCTCCTACGAGCAGTACTTC. Amino acid sequence: CASRKRGAGSYEQYF.

V is TRBV6-1 and J is TRBJ2-7; 11 bases align to TRBD1. The CDR3 contains 15 residues. Germline V gives CDR1 MNHNS, CDR2 SASEGT. V shed 2 bases, J shed 3 bases, and the junction held 3 bases outside the gene matches. In DNA, the CDR3 is TGTGCCAGCAGTGAATCCGGGACAGGGGGCTACGAGCAGTACTTC. Translated, it gives CASSESGTGGYEQYF.

The chain couples TRBV6-6 to TRBJ2-7; D remains ambiguous. This CDR3 region has 13 residues. The germline gives CDR1 MNHNY, CDR2 SVGAGI (reference sequence). V dropped 0 bases and J dropped 6 bases, with 9 bases sitting between them. CDR3 in amino acids: CASSYSLGSEQYV. The CDR3 DNA follows: TGTGCCAGCAGTTACTCTTTGGGCTCCGAGCAGTACGTC.

CDR3 protein: CASSGLGETQYF. In nucleotides, the CDR3 is TGTGCCAGCAGTGGGCTTGGAGAGACCCAGTACTTC. The chain joins TRBV2 to TRBJ2-5; D unclear. The V and J ends lost 4 bases and 4 bases respectively, with 7 bases between them. The CDR3 is made up of 12 amino acids. Germline V CDR1 and CDR2: SNHLY, FYNNEI.

The V gene is TRBV9, the J gene TRBJ2-2; TRBD1 aligns across 8 bases. From germline, CDR1 is SGDLS and CDR2 YYNGEE. The CDR3 extends over 16 amino acids. The V gene end was trimmed by 4 bases and the J gene end by 4 bases; junction bases not matched to a gene: 9. CDR3 DNA sequence: TGTGCCAGCAGCTCTCACAGGGGGGCAGGCACCGGGGAGCTGTTTTTT. Translated, it gives CASSSHRGAGTGELFF.

This clone has only a few counts. This chain connects TRBV7-8 to TRBJ1-4, with unresolved D. CDR1 and CDR2 (germline): SGHVS, FQNEAQ. The V and J ends lost 5 bases and 5 bases respectively, with 9 bases between them. There are 13 residues in the CDR3. DNA for the CDR3: TGTGCCAGCAGCGCGGTCCCGAATGAAAAACTGTTTTTT. This sequence encodes CASSAVPNEKLFF.

The CDR3 region is CASSPSDASGLHTDTQYF. The CDR3 DNA sequence: TGTGCCAGCAGCCCGTCAGACGCTTCGGGGTTACACACAGATACGCAGTATTTT. The V gene is TRBV7-7, the J gene TRBJ2-3, with D perhaps matching TRBD2 (5 bases). This CDR3 is built from 18 residues. V lost 5 bases and J lost 2, with 23 bases in between. Germline loops: CDR1 SSHAT, CDR2 FNYEAQ (reference sequence).

The V gene is TRBV7-2, the J gene TRBJ2-1, with a tentative D call TRBD1 (6 bases). Germline-derived CDR1 and CDR2 are SGHTA and FQGNSA. This CDR3 has 14 amino acids. The germline V and J ends were trimmed by 5 bases and 9 bases, with 17 bases remaining between them. Here the CDR3 DNA reads TGTGCCAGCAGCGCCGGCCCGGCAGGGGCTGAGCAGTTCTTC. Amino acids: CASSAGPAGAEQFF.

V usage is TRBV5-1 and J usage is TRBJ2-7, with TRBD1 matching over 9 bases. This CDR3 contains 14 residues. The germline V gene has CDR1 SGHRS and CDR2 YFSETQ. V gave up 6 bases and J gave up 2 bases; unmatched junction bases: 6. The CDR3 nucleotides read TGCGCCAGCAACTACGGGACAGGGACCTACGAGCAGTACTTC. This encodes CASNYGTGTYEQYF.

The J gene is TRBJ1-1, the V gene TRBV10-2; weak D call: TRBD1 (5 bases). The germline V gene has CDR1 WSHSY and CDR2 SAAADI. The CDR3 has 13 amino acids. Deletions cut 6 bases from V and 3 bases from J, with 11 bases between. In nucleotides, the CDR3 is TGCGCCAGCAGCCGGGTAGGGGACACTGAAGCTTTCTTT. Translated, it gives CASSRVGDTEAFF.

This clone was found a few times. The genes are TRBV4-1 and TRBJ2-4; perhaps TRBD1 as D (6 bases). The CDR3 totals 13 residues. Germline CDR1 is MGHRA and CDR2 is YSYEKL. The ends were cut back, 0 bases at V and 15 bases at J, with 15 bases in the middle. This chain's CDR3 is CASSQDTDRWRYF. The CDR3 DNA follows: TGCGCCAGCAGCCAAGATACGGACAGATGGAGGTACTTC.

The V call is TRBV5-5, the J call TRBJ2-4, with 7 bases matching TRBD1. CDR3 length equals 16 residues. Trimming took 3 bases from V and 0 from J; bases not matched to a gene: 6. Germline CDR1 SGHKS, CDR2 YYEKEE (reference sequence). CDR3 residues: CASSSTGDLAKNIQYF. The CDR3 DNA reads as TGTGCCAGCAGCTCAACAGGGGATCTAGCCAAAAACATTCAGTACTTC.

Written as DNA, the CDR3 is TGTGCCAGCAGCCCCGAGGTGGTAGGCTACACCTTC. The encoded protein is CASSPEVVGYTF. The chain combines TRBV2 with TRBJ1-2; D call uncertain. Germline CDR1 and CDR2: SNHLY and FYNNEI. This CDR3 is built from 12 residues. V lost 6 bases and J lost 8, with 13 bases in between. Supplemented by reference TRBV2 and TRBJ1-2, the full variable domain reads EPEVTQTPSHQVTQMGQEVILRCVPISNHLYFYWYRQILGQKVEFLVSFYNNEISEKSEIFDDQFSVERPDGSNFTLKIRSTKLEDSAMYFCASSPEVVGYTFGSGTRLTVV.

This chain links TRBV5-5 with TRBJ1-6; perhaps TRBD1 as D (5 bases). This CDR3 contains 13 residues. Per the germline V gene, CDR1 is SGHKS and CDR2 is YYEKEE (reference sequence). The ends were cut back, 0 bases at V and 13 bases at J, with 11 bases in the middle. CDR3 in amino acids: CASSLDGGRPLHF. The CDR3, as DNA: TGTGCCAGCAGCTTGGACGGGGGACGGCCCCTCCACTTT.

The J gene is TRBJ1-6, the V gene TRBV14; D gene uncertain. Germline V CDR1 and CDR2: SGHDN, FVKESK. This CDR3 contains 15 residues. Trimming removed 0 bases at V and 8 bases at J, with 11 bases between. The CDR3: CASSQELDTHSPLHF. In nucleotides, the CDR3 is TGTGCCAGCAGCCAAGAACTTGACACCCATTCACCCCTCCACTTT.

This chain links TRBV6-1 with TRBJ1-1; D might be TRBD1 (5 bases). This CDR3 has 17 amino acids. CDR1 MNHNS and CDR2 SASEGT come from the germline V gene. The V and J ends lost 3 bases and 0 bases respectively, with 17 bases between them. This chain's CDR3 is CASSDHLLTDMNTEAFF. The CDR3 DNA sequence: TGTGCCAGCAGTGATCATCTTTTGACAGACATGAACACTGAAGCTTTCTTT.